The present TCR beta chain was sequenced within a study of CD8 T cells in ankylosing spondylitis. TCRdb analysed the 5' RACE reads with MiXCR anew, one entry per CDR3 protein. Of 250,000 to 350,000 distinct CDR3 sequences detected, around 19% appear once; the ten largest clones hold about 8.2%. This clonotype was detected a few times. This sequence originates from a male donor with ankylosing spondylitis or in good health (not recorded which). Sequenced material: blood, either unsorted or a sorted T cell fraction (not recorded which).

The CDR3 DNA is TGTGCCACCAGTGATTTCGCCAGCACAGATACGCAGTATTTT. Its protein is CATSDFASTDTQYF. The chain is built from TRBV24-1 and TRBJ2-3, with D unresolved. The CDR3 totals 14 residues. CDR1 and CDR2 from the germline V gene are KGHDR and SFDVKD. Trimming shortened V by 1 base and J by 0 bases, and 4 bases separated the two germline ends.